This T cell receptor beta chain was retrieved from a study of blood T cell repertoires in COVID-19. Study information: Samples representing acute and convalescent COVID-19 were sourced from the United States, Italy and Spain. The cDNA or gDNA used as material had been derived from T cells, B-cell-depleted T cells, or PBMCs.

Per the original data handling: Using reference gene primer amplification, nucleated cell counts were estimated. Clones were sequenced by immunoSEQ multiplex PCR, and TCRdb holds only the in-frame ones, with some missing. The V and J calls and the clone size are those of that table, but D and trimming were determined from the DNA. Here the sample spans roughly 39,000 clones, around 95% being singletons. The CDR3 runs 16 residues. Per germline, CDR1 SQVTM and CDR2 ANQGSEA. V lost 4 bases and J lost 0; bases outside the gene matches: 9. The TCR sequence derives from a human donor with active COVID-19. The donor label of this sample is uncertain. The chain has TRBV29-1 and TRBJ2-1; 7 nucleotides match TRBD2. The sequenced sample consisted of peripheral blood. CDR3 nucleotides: TGCAGCGTTGTAACCAGCGGGGATTTCTCCTACAATGAGCAGTTCTTC. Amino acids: CSVVTSGDFSYNEQFF.